The rows below give T cell receptor beta chains drawn from one sample of a study of cytotoxic CD8 clonotypes in ibrutinib-treated CLL. This table comes from immunoSEQ multiplex PCR, and its TCRdb copy is limited to in-frame clones, with some not included. In the table there are around 330,000 clones, under 70% of which are singletons. Specimen: PBMCs, collected after 36 months of ibrutinib treatment. The receptor source for this set is a human donor with chronic lymphocytic leukemia. Each CDR3 is given with its conserved first and last residue. The D gene is left open where the match is weak. Size is stated for part of the rows, as once, few or many counts, or as a class when the clone is expanded.

abundance	v_gene	d_gene	j_gene	CDR3nt	CDR3aa
-	TRBV9	TRBD1	TRBJ1-5	TGTGCCAGCAGCCCTAGTCCCGACAGGGATCAGCCCCAGCATTTT	CASSPSPDRDQPQHF
-	TRBV9	-	TRBJ2-5	TGTGCCAGCAGCGTAGTTACAGGAGAGACCCAGTACTTC	CASSVVTGETQYF
-	TRBV28	-	TRBJ2-5	TGTGCCAGCAGTTTAGTCGGCGGGACCCAAGAGACCCAGTACTTC	CASSLVGGTQETQYF
-	TRBV7-3	-	TRBJ2-1	TGTGCCAGCAGCTTAGACCCAAACAATGAGCAGTTCTTC	CASSLDPNNEQFF
few	TRBV14	-	TRBJ2-2	TGTGCCAGCAGCCAACTATCTATGAGTGGCGGGGAGCTGTTTTTT	CASSQLSMSGGELFF
-	TRBV9	-	TRBJ2-7	TGTGCCAGCAGCGTAGGCCCCACCTACGAGCAGTACTTC	CASSVGPTYEQYF
-	TRBV4-1	-	TRBJ2-1	TGCGCCAGCAGCCCGGGGGACAGCTACAATGAGCAGTTCTTC	CASSPGDSYNEQFF
-	TRBV15	-	TRBJ2-7	TGTGCCACCAGCAGAGATCGTATGGGCGAGCAGTACTTC	CATSRDRMGEQYF
few	TRBV4-3	-	TRBJ1-5	TGCGCCAGCAGCCAAGATCGAGAGGGGCTCCAGCCCCAGCATTTT	CASSQDREGLQPQHF
-	TRBV27	TRBD1	TRBJ1-2	TGTGCCAGCAGTTTATCTGGAGACAGGGGGACAGGCTACACCTTC	CASSLSGDRGTGYTF
-	TRBV9	-	TRBJ2-7	TGTGCCAGCAGCCCGAGCGGCAGTCTCCTCTCCTACGAGCAGTACTTC	CASSPSGSLLSYEQYF
-	TRBV5-1	TRBD2	TRBJ2-2	TGCGCCAGCAGCTCGCCTAATAGCGGGGTTAACGGGGAGCTGTTTTTT	CASSSPNSGVNGELFF
-	TRBV5-6	TRBD1	TRBJ1-4	TGTGCCAGCAGCCTCTGGACAGGGGGGTATGAAAAACTGTTTTTT	CASSLWTGGYEKLFF
-	TRBV2	TRBD2	TRBJ2-7	TGTGCCAGCATCGAGGGTGGGGGGGTATACGAGCAGTACTTC	CASIEGGGVYEQYF
-	TRBV29-1	TRBD1	TRBJ1-1	TGCAGCGTTGAAGATGGACAGGCCACTGAAGCTTTCTTT	CSVEDGQATEAFF
-	TRBV11-2	TRBD1	TRBJ1-2	TGTGCCAGCAGCTTCCACGGGACAGGGGGCAGTGGCTACACCTTC	CASSFHGTGGSGYTF
-	TRBV11-2	-	TRBJ2-7	TGTGCCAGCAGCTTAGCCCCGGGACACTCGGTGTACGAGCAGTACTTC	CASSLAPGHSVYEQYF
few	TRBV5-6	-	TRBJ1-1	TGTGCCAGCAGCTTGGGACAGGTTAACACTGAAGCTTTCTTT	CASSLGQVNTEAFF
-	TRBV29-1	-	TRBJ1-1	TGCAGCGTCAAGGAGTTTACAGGGTCGGGCACTGAAGCTTTCTTT	CSVKEFTGSGTEAFF
-	TRBV7-9	-	TRBJ1-1	TGTGCCAGCAGCCCCACTACTGAAGCTTTCTTT	CASSPTTEAFF
-	TRBV5-1	-	TRBJ2-2	TGCGCCAGCAGCTTGCGGGAACACGCCGGGGAGCTGTTTTTT	CASSLREHAGELFF
-	TRBV5-1	TRBD1	TRBJ2-5	TGCGCCAGCAGCACGGACAGGGGAGAGACCCAGTACTTC	CASSTDRGETQYF
-	TRBV29-1	TRBD1	TRBJ1-2	TGCAGCGTTGACCCCGGGACAGGAGTTTCCTATGGCTACACCTTC	CSVDPGTGVSYGYTF
once	TRBV11-2	TRBD2	TRBJ2-7	TGTGCCAGCAGCTTAGGGTGGGTAGCGGGGCAAAACTACGAGCAGTACTTC	CASSLGWVAGQNYEQYF
-	TRBV25-1	TRBD1	TRBJ2-2	TGTGCCAGCAGGGGCCGGGACAGGGGGAACACCGGGGAGCTGTTTTTT	CASRGRDRGNTGELFF
-	TRBV5-1	-	TRBJ2-4	TGCGCCAGCAGCTTTCGGGGGACGGACATTCAGTACTTC	CASSFRGTDIQYF
-	TRBV9	TRBD1	TRBJ1-3	TGTGCCAGCAGCGTGACAGGGAATAGGCCTGGAAACACCATATATTTT	CASSVTGNRPGNTIYF
-	TRBV29-1	-	TRBJ2-7	TGCAGCGTTGAGGTGGGGAACGAGCAGTACTTC	CSVEVGNEQYF
-	TRBV4-1	-	TRBJ1-2	TGCGCCAGCAGCCAAGGGCGGAATGGCTACACCTTC	CASSQGRNGYTF
once	TRBV29-1	-	TRBJ2-7	TGCAGCGTTGAAGGTGCGGGCCTCTACGAGCAGTACTTC	CSVEGAGLYEQYF
-	TRBV4-1	-	TRBJ1-1	TGCGCCAGCAGCCCCTACACAGGGCCCGTCGAAGCTTTCTTT	CASSPYTGPVEAFF
-	TRBV5-5	-	TRBJ2-2	TGTGCCAGCAGCCCCCAGTCAGGGAAGACCGGGGAGCTGTTTTTT	CASSPQSGKTGELFF
-	TRBV4-1	-	TRBJ2-1	TGCGCCAGCAGCCTCAATGGAGGGACACCAACTGCTGGTTACAATGAGCAGTTCTTC	CASSLNGGTPTAGYNEQFF
-	TRBV5-1	-	TRBJ2-7	TGCGCCAGCAGCTTAATAGGCTTGGCCCCCCACGAGCAGTACTTC	CASSLIGLAPHEQYF
few	TRBV13	-	TRBJ2-3	TGTGCCAGCAGCTCCAGGGTCGGGGATACGCAGTATTTT	CASSSRVGDTQYF
-	TRBV29-1	-	TRBJ2-3	TGCAGCGTGGGGAGCACAGATACGCAGTATTTT	CSVGSTDTQYF
once	TRBV4-3	TRBD1	TRBJ2-7	TGCGCCAGCAGCCCCGGGACAGGGCCTTCCTACGAGCAGTACTTC	CASSPGTGPSYEQYF
-	TRBV28	-	TRBJ1-4	TGTGCCAGCAGCCAAACTAATGAAAAACTGTTTTTT	CASSQTNEKLFF
-	TRBV7-9	-	TRBJ1-1	TGTGCCAGCAGCTTAGGACTAGGGGGCACTGAAGCTTTCTTT	CASSLGLGGTEAFF
once	TRBV7-2	TRBD2	TRBJ2-1	TGTGCCAGCAGCCTAGCGGTTAGCTCCTACAATGAGCAGTTCTTC	CASSLAVSSYNEQFF
-	TRBV7-3	TRBD2	TRBJ2-3	TGTGCCAGCAGCCCCGGACTAGGCGCAGATACGCAGTATTTT	CASSPGLGADTQYF
few	TRBV4-1	-	TRBJ2-7	TGCGCCAGCAGCCAAGACGATGAGGTAAATTCCTACGGCTACGAGCAGTACTTC	CASSQDDEVNSYGYEQYF
-	TRBV5-8	TRBD1	TRBJ1-4	TGTGCCAGCAGCTTCCCGGCCAGGGGGCAGATTAATGAAAAACTGTTTTTT	CASSFPARGQINEKLFF
-	TRBV15	-	TRBJ1-6	TGTGCCACCAGCAGAGGAAGGACATTTAATTCACCCCTCCACTTT	CATSRGRTFNSPLHF
-	TRBV6-5	-	TRBJ2-2	TGTGCCAGCAGTTACTCAAGCGGGCTAGTCTCCGGGGAGCTGTTTTTT	CASSYSSGLVSGELFF
few	TRBV12-2	-	TRBJ1-1	TGTGCAAGTCGCTTAACGGCGGGCGAACAAATGAACACTGAAGCTTTCTTT	CASRLTAGEQMNTEAFF
-	TRBV2	-	TRBJ1-5	TGTGCCAGCAGACGCAGGGGAGGCCAGCCCCAGCATTTT	CASRRRGGQPQHF
-	TRBV11-2	-	TRBJ1-1	TGTGCCAGCAAACGGGGGGCAAACACTGAAGCTTTCTTT	CASKRGANTEAFF
-	TRBV19	TRBD2	TRBJ2-1	TGTGCCAGTAGTATTCGGGGGACTAGCTTAGACGAGCAGTTCTTC	CASSIRGTSLDEQFF
-	TRBV13	-	TRBJ2-3	TGTGCCAGCAGCCGCCGGGCCGGCACAGATACGCAGTATTTT	CASSRRAGTDTQYF
few	TRBV28	-	TRBJ2-3	TGTGCCAGCAGTTTGGAGGGATTCTGGGGAGATACGCAGTATTTT	CASSLEGFWGDTQYF
-	TRBV6-5	-	TRBJ2-7	TGTGCCAGCAGTTATTCCCGATCCGAGCAGTACTTC	CASSYSRSEQYF
-	TRBV2	TRBD1	TRBJ1-4	TGTGCCAGCAGTATCGGACAGGGCGGTAATGAAAAACTGTTTTTT	CASSIGQGGNEKLFF
-	TRBV29-1	-	TRBJ2-7	TGCAGCGTTGAAGATATGCAGGGCTACGAGCAGTACTTC	CSVEDMQGYEQYF
few	TRBV9	-	TRBJ2-7	TGTGCCAGCAGCGTAGCTCTTCTGGACGAGCAGTACTTC	CASSVALLDEQYF
-	TRBV27	-	TRBJ1-3	TGTGCCAGCAGTTTATCGGGCGGGTTTCGGTCTGGAAACACCATATATTTT	CASSLSGGFRSGNTIYF
-	TRBV11-2	-	TRBJ2-1	TGTGCCAGCAGCCCACGGTTGGCGGTTAGTACCTACAATGAGCAGTTCTTC	CASSPRLAVSTYNEQFF
few	TRBV7-2	-	TRBJ1-5	TGTGCCAGCAGCTCGGGGCCTTGGGGCAATCAGCCCCAGCATTTT	CASSSGPWGNQPQHF
-	TRBV29-1	TRBD1	TRBJ2-5	TGCAGCGTCCGCAGGCCGGGACAGCAAGAGACCCAGTACTTC	CSVRRPGQQETQYF